These 13 T cell receptor beta chains share one sample of origin, sequenced in a study of blood T cell repertoires in COVID-19. Method: immunoSEQ multiplex PCR; TCRdb's copy keeps in-frame clones and lacks some. The sample includes about 130,000 clones, around 84% seen only once; the top ten take 2% to 3%. Sample: PBMCs or T cells enriched from blood (not recorded which). The receptors were gathered from a man aged 35-49 years with acute COVID-19.

In its sample, this clone was seen once. The CDR3 here is CASSLAPGTEAFF. The CDR3 coding sequence is TGTGCCAGCAGCTTGGCCCCAGGCACTGAAGCTTTCTTT. V and J are TRBV5-5 and TRBJ1-1; D is undetermined. The ends were cut back, 0 bases at V and 4 bases at J, with 7 bases in the middle. The germline CDR1 and CDR2 sequences are SGHKS and YYEKEE (reference sequence). The CDR3 extends over 13 amino acids.

The rearrangement joins TRBV10-3 to TRBJ2-7; no clear D. The V gene's germline CDR1 is ENHRY and CDR2 SYGVKD. V was cut by 6 bases and J by 4 bases, with 13 bases left in between. The CDR3 is 13 amino acids. CDR3 in DNA: TGTGCCATCAGAGAGGACCTGAGGTACGAGCAGTACTTC. This sequence encodes CAIREDLRYEQYF.

This chain uses TRBV6-5 with TRBJ1-1, with unresolved D. Germline V lookup: CDR1 MNHEY, CDR2 SVGAGI. This CDR3 region has 13 residues. V lost 2 bases to trimming and J lost 12 bases, with 16 bases between them. The CDR3 coding sequence is TGTGCCAGCAGTTACAGCGGGAGGTTAGTCCCTTTCTTT. Protein: CASSYSGRLVPFF.

The chain uses TRBV5-1 and TRBJ1-1; D may be TRBD1 (5 bases). CDR3 size: 15 residues. Germline loops: CDR1 SGHRS, CDR2 YFSETQ. V gave up 0 bases and J gave up 4 bases, with 13 bases separating them. This CDR3 reads CASSLGTQGGTEAFF. The CDR3 DNA reads as TGCGCCAGCAGCTTGGGGACCCAGGGAGGCACTGAAGCTTTCTTT.

The J gene is TRBJ1-5, the V gene TRBV30; 10 bases are a match to TRBD1. This CDR3 is built from 14 residues. Trimming cost V 3 bases and J 2 bases; bases outside gene matches: 1. Germline CDR1 GTSNPN, CDR2 SVGIG (reference sequence). The CDR3 region is CAWRGTGGNQPQHF. CDR3 nucleotide sequence: TGTGCCTGGAGAGGGACAGGGGGCAATCAGCCCCAGCATTTT.

This clone has only one observation. The chain is built from TRBV6-5 and TRBJ1-1; D unresolved. Germline V gives CDR1 MNHEY, CDR2 SVGAGI. V lost 4 bases, J lost 6 bases, and 9 bases lay in between. The length of the CDR3 is 12 residues. In DNA, the CDR3 is TGTGCCAGCAGTTCCGTGGGAGCTGAAGCTTTCTTT. Its translation: CASSSVGAEAFF.

This clone was detected a few times. The CDR3 DNA reads TGCAGCGTTCGAAGAGGGTGGGGAACCCCCGCGGACAGGGACAATCAGCCCCAGCATTTT. This sequence encodes CSVRRGWGTPADRDNQPQHF. The V gene is TRBV29-1, the J gene TRBJ1-5; the match to TRBD1 covers 8 bases. The J segment lost 3 bases and the V segment lost 5 bases, leaving 24 bases of the junction unmatched. This CDR3 contains 20 residues. The V gene's germline CDR1 is SQVTM and CDR2 ANQGSEA.

The V and J genes are TRBV7-9 and TRBJ1-1, with 9 nucleotides matching TRBD1. CDR3 length: 13 amino acids. Germline values: CDR1 SEHNR, CDR2 FQNEAQ (reference sequence). V was pared by 10 bases and J by 7 bases, with 10 bases of the junction left unmatched. The CDR3, as DNA: TGTGCCACCGCCTTGGGACAGGGACTTGAAGCTTTCTTT. This codes for CATALGQGLEAFF.

V is TRBV19 and J is TRBJ2-7, with 10 bases lining up with TRBD1. Germline CDR1 LNHDA, CDR2 SQIVND (reference sequence). Trimming cost V 8 bases and J 7 bases; bases outside gene matches: 11. The CDR3 has 14 amino acids. CDR3 nucleotides: TGTGCCAGTGCCCGGGACAGGGGAGTACGGGAGCAGTACTTC. Encoded protein: CASARDRGVREQYF.

This clone showed up just once. The genes are TRBV3-1 (or the pseudogene TRBV3-2) and TRBJ2-1; TRBD2 agrees at 9 bases. The CDR3 is made up of 13 amino acids. V was pared by 4 bases and J by 9 bases, with 4 bases of the junction left unmatched. Germline CDR1 and CDR2: LGHDT and YNNKEL (reference sequence). CDR3 sequence (DNA): TGTGCCAGCAGCCGGACTAGCGACGCTGAGCAGTTCTTC. It is translated as CASSRTSDAEQFF.

V usage is TRBV11-3 and J usage is TRBJ2-5; possible D gene TRBD1, 6 bases. CDR3 size: 13 residues. Germline lookup yields CDR1 SGHNT and CDR2 YENEEA. The V end was cut by 2 bases, the J end by 5 bases, with 9 bases between. The CDR3 region is CASSLRQGETQYF. The DNA of the CDR3 is TGTGCCAGCAGCTTAAGGCAGGGGGAGACCCAGTACTTC.

The genes are TRBV27 and TRBJ2-1, with TRBD2 as a possible D gene (6 bases). This CDR3 is built from 14 residues. V lost 3 bases to trimming and J lost 5 bases, with 11 bases between them. Germline-derived CDR1 and CDR2 are MNHEY and SMNVEV (reference sequence). In nucleotides, the CDR3 is TGTGCCAGCAGTTTGTGGGAGGCTCACAATGAGCAGTTCTTC. Protein sequence: CASSLWEAHNEQFF.

This chain connects TRBV6-5 to TRBJ1-5, with D unresolved. Germline V gene sequence: CDR1 MNHEY, CDR2 SVGAGI. This CDR3 spans 15 amino acids. Trimming stripped 0 bases from V and 4 bases from J, with 10 bases between. The CDR3 loop reads CASSYSSQVNQPQHF. The CDR3 nucleotides read TGTGCCAGCAGTTACTCGAGTCAGGTTAATCAGCCCCAGCATTTT.